Following are 8 T cell receptor beta chains from one sample sequenced in a study of cytomegalovirus exposure and HLA in healthy donors. This PCR relied on a set of 60 Vbeta primers and 13 Jbeta primers. The method was immunoSEQ multiplex PCR; TCRdb's version includes in-frame clones alone and lacks a portion of them. Of approximately 150,000 clones in the sample, roughly 73% were seen once. Sequencing input: PBMCs. The origin of the receptors is a woman between 18 and 29 years old in good health and CMV-seronegative.

This clone was seen only a few times. The chain combines TRBV6-1 with TRBJ1-3, with 8 bases matching TRBD1. This CDR3 spans 16 amino acids. With 3 bases clipped from V and 0 bases from J, the junction kept 4 bases outside the gene matches. Germline values: CDR1 MNHNS, CDR2 SASEGT. The CDR3, as DNA: TGTGCCAGCAGTGAGACAGGGGCTAGCTCTGGAAACACCATATATTTT. It yields the protein CASSETGASSGNTIYF.

J is TRBJ2-1 and V is TRBV19; the match to TRBD2 covers 7 bases. The ends lost 7 bases at V and 2 bases at J; junction bases unmatched: 11. The CDR3 spans 16 residues. CDR1 and CDR2 (germline): LNHDA, SQIVND (reference sequence). Here the CDR3 reads CASTSPGSGAYNEQFF. CDR3 nucleotide sequence: TGTGCCAGTACCTCCCCCGGGAGCGGGGCCTACAATGAGCAGTTCTTC.

The V and J genes are TRBV4-1 and TRBJ2-5; possibly TRBD2 for D (6 bases). This CDR3 spans 15 amino acids. Looked up from germline, CDR1 is MGHRA and CDR2 is YSYEKL. Trimming cost V 0 bases and J 5 bases, with 13 bases left between them. This CDR3 is CASSQELAGTETQYF. As DNA, the CDR3 is TGCGCCAGCAGCCAAGAGCTCGCGGGGACTGAGACCCAGTACTTC.

V is TRBV29-1 and J is TRBJ1-2, with 8 bases matching TRBD1. There are 18 residues in the CDR3. V lost 4 bases, J lost 6 bases, and 22 bases stayed unmatched. The germline gives CDR1 SQVTM, CDR2 ANQGSEA. The CDR3 loop reads CSVGRVTASGTGRDGYTF. In DNA form, the CDR3 reads TGCAGCGTTGGAAGGGTGACCGCAAGTGGGACAGGCCGGGATGGCTACACCTTC.

The chain employs TRBV18 and TRBJ2-7; D is undetermined. This CDR3 has 14 amino acids. CDR1 is KGHSH, CDR2 LQKENI, per germline. V was cut by 0 bases and J by 0 bases, with 6 bases left in between. DNA for the CDR3: TGTGCCAGCTCACCACCAGCCTCCTCCTACGAGCAGTACTTC. Translating it yields CASSPPASSYEQYF.

This chain uses TRBV10-3 with TRBJ2-5; D is perhaps TRBD1 (6 bases). V dropped 2 bases and J dropped 4 bases, with 11 bases sitting between them. CDR1 is ENHRY and CDR2 is SYGVKD in the germline V gene. The CDR3 extends over 14 amino acids. CDR3 residues: CAISENRVGETQYF. The CDR3 coding sequence is TGTGCCATCAGTGAGAACAGGGTAGGAGAGACCCAGTACTTC.

The rearrangement joins TRBV5-6 to TRBJ1-2; D remains ambiguous. V shed 0 bases and J shed 0 bases, with 12 bases lying between them. The CDR3 is 16 residues long. Germline V gene sequence: CDR1 SGHDT, CDR2 YYEEEE. The CDR3 nucleotides read TGTGCCAGCAGCTTGGGGAGTACCCCTACTAACTATGGCTACACCTTC. Amino acid sequence: CASSLGSTPTNYGYTF.

The chain carries TRBV6-4 and TRBJ1-1; D is undetermined. Germline lookup yields CDR1 MRHNA and CDR2 SNTAGT. The CDR3 totals 14 residues. The ends were cut back, 2 bases at V and 0 bases at J, with 7 bases in the middle. DNA of the CDR3: TGTGCCAGCAGTGACGGCACCATGAACACTGAAGCTTTCTTT. Encoded protein: CASSDGTMNTEAFF.